The 11 T cell receptor beta chains below all came from one sample that was sequenced in a study of cytomegalovirus exposure and HLA in healthy donors. 60 Vbeta and 13 Jbeta primers were used in PCR. Sequenced by immunoSEQ multiplex PCR; TCRdb stores in-frame clones only, minus some. The sample yields roughly 100,000 clones, roughly 76% seen once. The sequenced sample consisted of PBMCs. These receptors originate from a man aged 25-45 years in good health and CMV-seropositive.

The gene calls are TRBV4-1 and TRBJ1-1, with 7 bases that match TRBD1. V gave up 6 bases and J gave up 2 bases; unmatched junction bases: 12. Germline V gene lookup returns CDR1 MGHRA and CDR2 YSYEKL. The CDR3 is 16 amino acids. CDR3 bases: TGCGCCAGCAGGACCCCGACCGGGACAGACAACACTGAAGCTTTCTTT. Translated: CASRTPTGTDNTEAFF.

This chain's CDR3 is CASSPGLVFTDTQYF. The CDR3 DNA sequence: TGTGCCAGCAGCCCGGGACTAGTGTTCACAGATACGCAGTATTTT. The chain couples TRBV2 to TRBJ2-3, with 8 bases aligning to TRBD2. V shed 6 bases and J 2 bases; nucleotides not matched to a gene: 7. The CDR3 is 15 amino acids. Germline CDR1 reads SNHLY; CDR2 reads FYNNEI.

CDR3: CASSEAGWSYEQYF. CDR3 sequence (DNA): TGTGCCAGTAGTGAGGCTGGGTGGTCCTACGAGCAGTACTTC. J is TRBJ2-7 and V is TRBV19, with D uncertain. This CDR3 contains 14 residues. V was trimmed by 5 bases and J by 1 base, leaving 12 bases between them. CDR1 and CDR2 (germline): LNHDA, SQIVND (reference sequence).

The table lists this clone with a few counts. V gene TRBV5-6 combines with J gene TRBJ2-3; TRBD1 agrees at 7 bases. CDR1 and CDR2 (germline): SGHDT, YYEEEE. This CDR3 spans 15 amino acids. V was pared by 5 bases and J by 4 bases, with 10 bases of the junction left unmatched. As DNA, the CDR3 is TGTGCCAGCAGGTCTGGCAACAGGGGATCAGATACGCAGTATTTT. This codes for CASRSGNRGSDTQYF.

This chain connects TRBV6-1 to TRBJ2-1; TRBD1 matches 7 bases. Looked up from germline, CDR1 is MNHNS and CDR2 is SASEGT. The CDR3 runs to 13 residues. Germline trimming cut 8 bases from V and 3 bases from J; bases unmatched to any gene: 4. CDR3 residues: CASLQGDYNEQFF. CDR3 DNA sequence: TGTGCCAGCTTGCAGGGGGACTACAATGAGCAGTTCTTC.

V usage is TRBV28 and J usage is TRBJ1-1; TRBD1 might be the D (5 bases). The CDR3 covers 14 residues. In germline, CDR1 is MDHEN, CDR2 SYDVKM. The V gene lost 8 bases and the J gene lost 1 base, with 14 bases spanning the gap. CDR3 nucleotides: TGTGCCAGCGGGGGGATTTGGAAGAACACTGAAGCTTTCTTT. This translates into CASGGIWKNTEAFF. The full variable domain, its missing parts supplied by reference TRBV28 and TRBJ1-1, is DVKVTQSSRYLVKRTGEKVFLECVQDMDHENMFWYRQDPGLGLRLIYFSYDVKMKEKGDIPEGYSVSREKKERFSLILESASTNQTSMYLCASGGIWKNTEAFFGQGTRLTVV.

This chain links TRBV30 with TRBJ2-3; 15 positions agree with TRBD2. Germline values: CDR1 GTSNPN, CDR2 SVGIG (reference sequence). With V trimmed by 0 bases and J by 4 bases, 5 bases remained unmatched. CDR3 length equals 17 residues. CDR3 region: CAWSVGLAGGPADTQYF. The CDR3 DNA reads as TGTGCCTGGAGTGTCGGACTAGCGGGGGGGCCGGCAGATACGCAGTATTTT. Supplemented by reference TRBV30 and TRBJ2-3, the full variable domain reads SQTIHQWPATLVQPVGSPLSLECTVEGTSNPNLYWYRQAAGRGLQLLFYSVGIGQISSEVPQNLSASRPQDRQFILSSKKLLLSDSGFYLCAWSVGLAGGPADTQYFGPGTRLTVL.

The CDR3 spells CASSKEGSLLAGELFF. The CDR3 DNA is TGTGCCAGCAGCAAAGAGGGGTCCCTCTTGGCCGGGGAGCTGTTTTTT. The V call is TRBV21-1, the J call TRBJ2-2; TRBD1 is taken as the D call from the table, unchecked against the DNA. TRBV21-1 is flagged as a pseudogene. The CDR3 is made up of 16 amino acids.

The gene calls are TRBV28 and TRBJ1-2, with D perhaps TRBD1 (5 bases). Per the germline V gene, CDR1 is MDHEN and CDR2 is SYDVKM. The CDR3 covers 11 residues. Between the trimmed V and J ends, which lost 8 bases and 8 bases, there was a span of 12 bases. The CDR3 loop reads CASFGGGGYTF. The CDR3, as DNA: TGTGCCAGCTTCGGGGGTGGAGGCTACACCTTC.

This clone was picked up a small number of times. The chain links TRBV11-2 to TRBJ2-7, with 8 bases that match TRBD2. V dropped 1 base and J dropped 0; count of bases not matched to a gene: 2. This CDR3 has 15 amino acids. Germline V CDR1 and CDR2: SGHAT, FQNNGV. In DNA form, the CDR3 reads TGTGCCAGCAGCTTAGGGCGGGGGGCCTCCTACGAGCAGTACTTC. Protein: CASSLGRGASYEQYF.

The chain recombines TRBV28 with TRBJ2-7; TRBD1 aligns across 8 bases. Looked up from germline, CDR1 is MDHEN and CDR2 is SYDVKM. This CDR3 has 13 residues. V lost 3 bases, J lost 4 bases, and 2 bases stayed unmatched. The CDR3 DNA follows: TGTGCCAGCAGTTTCGGACAGGGTTACGAGCAGTACTTC. Encoded protein: CASSFGQGYEQYF.